These 5 T cell receptor beta chains were all obtained from the same sample, sequenced in a study of beta chain features in type 1 diabetes. Expressed TCRB transcripts were sequenced because the isolated RNA had all been reverse transcribed beforehand. Generated by immunoSEQ multiplex PCR, the TCRdb table keeps only in-frame clones and is missing some. The sample includes 300,000 to 350,000 clones, about 20% of them seen just once. Sequencing was done on a sample of naive CD4+ T cells from blood. These receptors originate from a woman between 18 and 29 years old in good health.

This clone has more than one count but fewer than ten. The genes are TRBV18 and TRBJ1-1; TRBD1 matches 8 bases. The CDR3 runs to 14 residues. CDR1 KGHSH and CDR2 LQKENI come from the germline V gene. The V and J ends lost 4 bases and 1 base, in that order; junction bases with no gene match: 2. The CDR3 DNA is TGTGCCAGCTCACGGGACAGGTCGAACACTGAAGCTTTCTTT. Its protein product is CASSRDRSNTEAFF.

This clone was seen a handful of times. The chain is built from TRBV11-3 and TRBJ2-2; D perhaps matches TRBD2 (6 bases). CDR3 length: 12 residues. V was shortened by 8 bases and J by 7 bases, with 11 bases between the two germline ends. Germline assignment: CDR1 SGHNT and CDR2 YENEEA. The CDR3 region has the DNA TGTGCCAGCGGCCGGGAGTACGGGGAGCTGTTTTTT. Residues: CASGREYGELFF. The full variable domain, in which reference TRBV11-3 and TRBJ2-2 provide the parts outside the CDR3, is EAGVVQSPRYKIIEKKQPVAFWCNPISGHNTLYWYLQNLGQGPELLIRYENEEAVDDSQLPKDRFSAERLKGVDSTLKIQPAELGDSAVYLCASGREYGELFFGEGSRLTVL.

The genes are TRBV29-1 and TRBJ2-1; 7 bases line up with TRBD1. J was trimmed by 6 bases and V by 2 bases; bases with no gene match: 1. Germline CDR1 reads SQVTM; CDR2 reads ANQGSEA. CDR3 length: 12 amino acids. Here the CDR3 reads CSVEPGGNEQFF. Here the CDR3 DNA reads TGCAGCGTTGAACCAGGGGGCAATGAGCAGTTCTTC.

This clone occurred a few times. The rearrangement links TRBV9 to TRBJ1-3; TRBD1 is a possible D gene (6 bases). The V gene lost 2 bases and the J gene lost 2 bases, with 8 bases spanning the gap. The germline V gene encodes CDR1 SGDLS and CDR2 YYNGEE. The CDR3 totals 14 residues. CDR3 amino acids: CASSVGTTGNTIYF. DNA for the CDR3: TGTGCCAGCAGCGTCGGGACAACTGGAAACACCATATATTTT.

CDR3 nucleotides: TGTGCCAGCAGCCCCCCTACTAGCTACCAAGAGACCCAGTACTTC. It translates to CASSPPTSYQETQYF. The V and J genes are TRBV5-6 and TRBJ2-5, with D possibly being TRBD2 (6 bases). The V end lost 4 bases, the J end lost 0 bases, and 13 bases lay between the germline ends. Per the germline V gene, CDR1 is SGHDT and CDR2 is YYEEEE. This CDR3 has 15 amino acids. Combining the CDR3 with reference TRBV5-6 and TRBJ2-5 gives the whole variable domain DAGVTQSPTHLIKTRGQQVTLRCSPKSGHDTVSWYQQALGQGPQFIFQYYEEEERQRGNFPDRFSGHQFPNYSSELNVNALLLGDSALYLCASSPPTSYQETQYFGPGTRLLVL.